This entry lists 22 T cell receptor beta chains sequenced from one sample in a study of T-cell reconstitution after alpha-beta-depleted transplantation in children. Unique molecular identifiers were built into the TCRbeta library. TCRdb used MiXCR to reprocess the PCR reads, holding one entry per CDR3 protein. There are approximately 400,000 distinct CDR3 sequences in the sample; approximately 10% occur only once, and roughly 6% lies in the top ten. The source material was PBMCs from the stem cell graft donor, sampled from the stem cell graft. The receptors were sampled from a human donor who donated a stem cell graft to a child with acute myeloid leukemia.

This clonotype was observed at least ten times. This rearrangement joins TRBV9 to TRBJ2-5; D remains ambiguous. The CDR3 covers 14 residues. The V gene lost 0 bases and the J gene lost 3 bases, with 9 bases spanning the gap. Germline-derived CDR1 and CDR2 are SGDLS and YYNGEE. The CDR3 sequence: CASSVGPYKETQYF. In nucleotides, the CDR3 is TGTGCCAGCAGCGTAGGGCCGTACAAAGAGACCCAGTACTTC.

There are a few counts of this clonotype. The J gene is TRBJ2-1, the V gene TRBV20-1; TRBD2 matches 15 bases. After removal of 2 bases from V and 3 bases from J, the junction contained 11 bases not matched to a gene. This CDR3 region has 19 residues. Germline V CDR1 and CDR2: DFQATT, SNEGSKA (reference sequence). The CDR3 sequence: CSARPPGLAGGQNYNEQFF. The DNA for the CDR3 is TGCAGTGCTAGACCACCGGGACTAGCGGGAGGCCAAAACTACAATGAGCAGTTCTTC.

This clonotype appeared a few times. V gene TRBV4-1 combines with J gene TRBJ2-2, with 11 bases identical to TRBD1. Per germline, CDR1 MGHRA and CDR2 YSYEKL. The CDR3 consists of 17 residues. J lost 0 bases, V lost 3 bases, and 3 bases had no gene match. CDR3 sequence reads: CASSHPGQGANTGELFF. As DNA, the CDR3 is TGCGCCAGCAGCCATCCGGGACAGGGGGCGAACACCGGGGAGCTGTTTTTT.

The gene calls are TRBV20-1 and TRBJ2-1, with TRBD1 matching 9 bases. Looked up from germline, CDR1 is DFQATT and CDR2 is SNEGSKA (reference sequence). This CDR3 comprises 17 residues. Here the CDR3 reads CSLLTTGGSSSYNEQFF. CDR3 in DNA: TGCAGCTTACTCACGACAGGGGGATCGAGCTCCTACAATGAGCAGTTCTTC.

This clonotype was picked up a small number of times. This rearrangement joins TRBV7-9 to TRBJ1-4; 9 bases agree with TRBD1. The germline V gene encodes CDR1 SEHNR and CDR2 FQNEAQ (reference sequence). J lost 0 bases, V lost 5 bases, and 7 bases had no gene match. The CDR3 contains 17 residues. This chain's CDR3 is CASSPGQGLTTNEKLFF. The DNA of the CDR3 is TGTGCCAGCAGCCCGGGACAGGGCTTAACAACTAATGAAAAACTGTTTTTT.

This clonotype is a singleton in its sample. The chain is built from TRBV7-9 and TRBJ1-2; maybe TRBD1 (6 bases). CDR1 and CDR2 (germline): SEHNR, FQNEAQ (reference sequence). Deletions cut 2 bases from V and 6 bases from J, with 10 bases between. This CDR3 is 13 amino acids long. CDR3 protein: CASSLRPGDGYTF. CDR3 DNA: TGTGCCAGCAGCTTACGCCCAGGGGATGGCTACACCTTC.

This chain connects TRBV20-1 to TRBJ2-1, with TRBD1 as a possible D gene (5 bases). The V gene's germline CDR1 is DFQATT and CDR2 SNEGSKA (reference sequence). V dropped 6 bases and J dropped 7 bases, with 13 bases sitting between them. The CDR3 runs to 12 residues. DNA for the CDR3: TGCAGTGCCCGGACAATGTATAATGAGCAGTTCTTC. Translation gives CSARTMYNEQFF.

This clonotype was counted a few times. The gene calls are TRBV12-3 or TRBV12-4 and TRBJ1-2; TRBD1 might be the D (5 bases). The CDR3 sequence is 14 residues long. The V gene lost 3 bases and the J gene lost 8 bases, with 16 bases spanning the gap. The CDR3 is CASSLGVLTGGYTF. The CDR3 bases are TGTGCCAGCAGTTTGGGGGTCCTAACTGGAGGCTACACCTTC.

This clonotype occurred many times. The chain links TRBV7-3 to TRBJ2-2, with 7 positions matching TRBD1. The CDR3 runs to 13 residues. V trimming: 5 bases; J trimming: 7 bases; junction bases outside the gene matches: 4. Germline V lookup: CDR1 SGHTA, CDR2 FQGTGA. Here the CDR3 DNA reads TGTGCCAGCAGCCCGACAGGGTACGGGGAGCTGTTTTTT. It specifies CASSPTGYGELFF.

V is TRBV12-3 or TRBV12-4 and J is TRBJ1-1, with 9 positions matching TRBD1. Losses at the gene ends were 5 bases for V and 1 base for J; bases not matched to a gene: 5. There are 15 residues in the CDR3. The CDR3 here is CASSTTGGRNTEAFF. CDR3 coding DNA: TGTGCCAGCAGTACAACAGGGGGCCGGAACACTGAAGCTTTCTTT.

This clonotype has just a few counts. The rearrangement links TRBV12-3 or TRBV12-4 to TRBJ2-5; the D is unclear. The CDR3 runs 14 residues. Trimming shortened V by 7 bases and J by 2 bases, and 14 bases separated the two germline ends. The CDR3 DNA reads as TGTGCCAGCACAGAGGACGGAACACAAGAGACCCAGTACTTC. Residues: CASTEDGTQETQYF.

This clonotype was detected once. The CDR3 is CASSSTWIQETQYF. The CDR3 DNA reads as TGTGCCAGCAGCTCAACATGGATACAAGAGACCCAGTACTTC. The chain has TRBV7-2 and TRBJ2-5, with D unclear. The V gene's germline CDR1 is SGHTA and CDR2 FQGNSA. The V end lost 4 bases, the J end lost 2 bases, and 11 bases lay between the germline ends. This CDR3 has 14 amino acids.

The sample holds a few counts of this clonotype. The chain uses TRBV15 and TRBJ2-4; the D call may be TRBD1 or TRBD2 (5 bases each). V dropped 0 bases and J dropped 0 bases, with 12 bases sitting between them. Germline CDR1 is LNHNV and CDR2 is YYDKDF (reference sequence). The CDR3 sequence is 17 residues long. CDR3 residues: CATSRDSGALAKNIQYF. Written as DNA, the CDR3 is TGTGCCACCAGCAGAGATTCCGGGGCTCTAGCCAAAAACATTCAGTACTTC.

The J gene is TRBJ1-3, the V gene TRBV4-1, with D perhaps TRBD1 (5 bases). The CDR3 is made up of 14 amino acids. Trimming took off 4 bases at V and 4 bases at J, with 11 bases between the two ends. Germline V gives CDR1 MGHRA, CDR2 YSYEKL. This CDR3 reads CASSLRDPGNTIYF. The CDR3 coding sequence is TGCGCCAGCAGCCTCAGGGACCCCGGAAACACCATATATTTT.

This clonotype has just a few counts. The chain employs TRBV20-1 and TRBJ2-1; 11 bases agree with TRBD1. The V and J ends lost 1 base and 7 bases, in that order; junction bases with no gene match: 6. The germline gives CDR1 DFQATT, CDR2 SNEGSKA (reference sequence). CDR3 length: 15 residues. CDR3: CSARGDRGMWNEQFF. Here the CDR3 DNA reads TGCAGTGCTAGAGGGGACAGGGGGATGTGGAATGAGCAGTTCTTC.

V usage is TRBV7-9 and J usage is TRBJ2-1; possibly TRBD1 for D (6 bases). The CDR3 contains 14 residues. V gave up 4 bases and J gave up 8 bases, with 15 bases separating them. Germline V gives CDR1 SEHNR, CDR2 FQNEAQ (reference sequence). CDR3 in amino acids: CASSSRTVPDEQFF. The CDR3 DNA follows: TGTGCCAGCAGCTCCAGGACAGTTCCCGATGAGCAGTTCTTC.

This clonotype was seen many times. The chain couples TRBV29-1 to TRBJ2-7, with D perhaps matching TRBD1 (6 bases). The CDR3 loop spans 13 amino acids. Germline V CDR1 and CDR2: SQVTM, ANQGSEA. Trimming pared 6 bases from V and 2 bases from J, leaving 14 bases between. The DNA of the CDR3 is TGCAGCGTCAACCGGGACACCCCCTACGAGCAGTACTTC. Its translation is CSVNRDTPYEQYF.

This clonotype has only one observation. A read error may produce the germline difference seen at one junction end. J is TRBJ2-1 and V is TRBV5-5; 7 bases map to TRBD2. This CDR3 region has 18 residues. The germline CDR1 and CDR2 sequences are SGHKS and YYEKEE (reference sequence). In nucleotides, the CDR3 is TGTGCCCGCAGCGGGGTGGGGGGTTCTCCGGTGTCCTACAATGAGCAGTTCTTC. Residues: CARSGVGGSPVSYNEQFF.

This sequence joins TRBV29-1 and TRBJ2-1, with TRBD2 as a possible D gene (6 bases). Germline-derived CDR1 and CDR2 are SQVTM and ANQGSEA. V lost 3 bases to trimming and J lost 4 bases, with 13 bases between them. The CDR3 spans 14 residues. As DNA, the CDR3 is TGCAGCGTTGACCCCCAGCGGGCTTACAATGAGCAGTTCTTC. It encodes CSVDPQRAYNEQFF.

This clonotype was detected ten times or more. The chain joins TRBV4-1 to TRBJ2-7, with D perhaps TRBD1 (6 bases). Trimming pared 0 bases from V and 4 bases from J, leaving 10 bases between. The germline CDR1 and CDR2 sequences are MGHRA and YSYEKL. The CDR3 totals 14 residues. CDR3 DNA sequence: TGCGCCAGCAGCCAAGATCGGACAGCTTACGAGCAGTACTTC. It yields the protein CASSQDRTAYEQYF.

CDR3 DNA: TGTGCCAGCAGCACTCGGCATCAGGGAATTGGTGGCGGGAGAGTCCGGGATACGCAGTATTTT. It translates to CASSTRHQGIGGGRVRDTQYF. This rearrangement joins TRBV6-2 or TRBV6-3 to TRBJ2-3; 7 nucleotides agree with TRBD2. The germline gives CDR1 MNHEY, CDR2 SVGEGT. There are 21 residues in the CDR3. With V trimmed by 6 bases and J by 6 bases, 30 bases remained unmatched.

The rearrangement uses TRBV5-4 and TRBJ2-5; 11 nucleotides match TRBD2. V dropped 1 base and J dropped 2; count of bases not matched to a gene: 7. Germline V CDR1 and CDR2: SGHNT, YYREEE (reference sequence). The CDR3 length is 17 residues. CDR3 DNA: TGTGCCAGCAGCTTGACTAGCGGGAGCCCCCGGCAAGAGACCCAGTACTTC. Protein: CASSLTSGSPRQETQYF. The entire variable domain, with the rest obtained from reference TRBV5-4 and TRBJ2-5, is as follows: ETGVTQSPTHLIKTRGQQVTLRCSSQSGHNTVSWYQQALGQGPQFIFQYYREEENGRGNFPPRFSGLQFPNYSSELNVNALELDDSALYLCASSLTSGSPRQETQYFGPGTRLLVL.